These 13 T cell receptor beta chains originate from one sample sequenced in a study of human T cells and chemical hapten exposure. Documented time point: patch test 2, 6 weeks after DPC sensitization. The treatment here: therapeutic diphenylcyclopropenone sensitization with weekly scalp DPC. TCRdb called the RACE reads again in MiXCR, with one record for every CDR3 protein. The sample contains roughly 84,000 distinct CDR3 sequences, about 10% of which appear only once. Sequencing was performed on whole blood, taken in connection with sensitization to the hapten diphenylcyclopropenone (DPC). The receptors originated from a woman aged 45-59 years with alopecia areata. Some clones in this sample may be carry-over from other donors' samples.

V and J are TRBV29-1 and TRBJ2-2; D gene ambiguous. The germline V gene encodes CDR1 SQVTM and CDR2 ANQGSEA. This CDR3 has 13 residues. Trimming took off 3 bases at V and 2 bases at J, with 7 bases between the two ends. CDR3 sequence (DNA): TGCAGCGTTGATTTGGACAACACCGGGGAGCTGTTTTTT. Translating it yields CSVDLDNTGELFF.

This clonotype was counted a few times. The chain recombines TRBV19 with TRBJ2-1; D is possibly TRBD2 (5 bases). The CDR3 runs 15 residues. The germline V gene encodes CDR1 LNHDA and CDR2 SQIVND (reference sequence). Trimming removed 4 bases at V and 10 bases at J, with 20 bases between. CDR3 amino acids: CASSTQRVGRGEQFF. CDR3 bases: TGTGCCAGTAGTACACAACGGGTGGGCCGAGGGGAGCAGTTCTTC.

There are many counts of this clonotype. This chain joins TRBV11-3 and TRBJ2-1; 9 bases map to TRBD2. CDR3 length: 19 residues. The V and J ends lost 5 bases and 5 bases, in that order; junction bases with no gene match: 19. Germline CDR1 SGHNT, CDR2 YENEEA. CDR3 in amino acids: CASSLGGGRGRAENNEQFF. The CDR3, as DNA: TGTGCCAGCAGCCTTGGTGGGGGCCGCGGGAGGGCGGAGAACAATGAGCAGTTCTTC.

CDR3 sequence: CASSLIGAGTEAFF. CDR3 bases: TGCGCCAGCAGCTTGATAGGGGCAGGCACTGAAGCTTTCTTT. This chain uses TRBV5-1 with TRBJ1-1; D may be TRBD1 (5 bases). Trimming left V 1 base short and J 4 bases short, with 11 bases between. The CDR3 spans 14 residues. Germline CDR1 reads SGHRS; CDR2 reads YFSETQ.

The chain links TRBV20-1 to TRBJ1-4, with unresolved D. The CDR3 covers 11 residues. Germline V gene lookup returns CDR1 DFQATT and CDR2 SNEGSKA (reference sequence). Trimming stripped 2 bases from V and 12 bases from J, with 10 bases between. CDR3 protein: CSARLRGELFF. CDR3 in DNA: TGCAGTGCTAGATTGCGGGGTGAACTGTTTTTT.

This chain uses TRBV6-2 or TRBV6-3 with TRBJ2-6; tentative D call: TRBD1 (7 bases). Trimming pared 0 bases from V and 6 bases from J, leaving 21 bases between. The CDR3 is 19 residues long. CDR1 is MNHEY and CDR2 is SVGEGT in the germline V gene. The CDR3 nucleotides read TGTGCCAGCAGTTACTCGAGCACGACAGGGACTTACGAGGCCAACGTCCTGACTTTC. This sequence encodes CASSYSSTTGTYEANVLTF.

This clonotype was detected a few times. This chain uses TRBV11-2 with TRBJ2-1; possibly TRBD2 for D (6 bases). Germline assignment: CDR1 SGHAT and CDR2 FQNNGV. Between the trimmed V and J ends, which lost 9 bases and 1 base, there was a span of 13 bases. This CDR3 has 14 amino acids. The CDR3 region is CASKREMSYNEQFF. The CDR3 DNA reads as TGTGCCAGTAAACGGGAGATGTCCTACAATGAGCAGTTCTTC.

This clonotype appeared a few times. The chain links TRBV28 to TRBJ2-1, with D perhaps assigned TRBD1 or TRBD2 (5 bases each). V was cut by 7 bases and J by 8 bases, with 9 bases left in between. Germline V lookup: CDR1 MDHEN, CDR2 SYDVKM. The length of the CDR3 is 11 residues. Here the CDR3 reads CASTGPHEQFF. CDR3 nucleotide sequence: TGTGCCAGCACGGGGCCCCATGAGCAGTTCTTC.

The genes are TRBV5-4 and TRBJ2-1, with D possibly being TRBD1 (6 bases). With 0 bases removed from V and 3 bases from J, the gap between germline ends came to 22 bases. Germline CDR1 SGHNT, CDR2 YYREEE (reference sequence). This CDR3 has 19 amino acids. The CDR3 DNA sequence: TGTGCCAGCAGCTTGGAGGGGGTCGCCAACCCCTTCAACTACAATGAGCAGTTCTTC. Encoded protein: CASSLEGVANPFNYNEQFF.

This clonotype showed up many times. The chain combines TRBV12-3 or TRBV12-4 with TRBJ1-4; D is unresolved. V was cut by 6 bases and J by 2 bases, with 22 bases left in between. The CDR3 totals 18 residues. This CDR3 is CASRIYGWRGTTNEKLFF. In DNA, the CDR3 is TGTGCCAGCAGGATCTACGGGTGGCGGGGAACGACTAATGAAAAACTGTTTTTT.

With regard to this clonotype: The junction departs from the called germline gene at one end, perhaps through a read error. The chain has TRBV5-4 and TRBJ2-7; TRBD1 is a possible D gene (6 bases). The CDR3 loop spans 15 amino acids. Germline V gene data show CDR1 as SGHNT and CDR2 as YYREEE (reference sequence). The CDR3 is CVSSAQTGPSYEQYF. DNA for the CDR3: TGTGTCAGCAGCGCCCAGACAGGTCCCTCCTACGAGCAGTACTTC. Filled out from reference TRBV5-4 and TRBJ2-7, the complete variable domain reads ETGVTQSPTHLIKTRGQQVTLRCSSQSGHNTVSWYQQALGQGPQFIFQYYREEENGRGNFPPRFSGLQFPNYSSELNVNALELDDSALYLCVSSAQTGPSYEQYFGPGTRLTVT.

This clonotype was seen repeatedly, ten times or more. V and J are TRBV20-1 and TRBJ2-7; the D is unclear. This CDR3 comprises 11 residues. The V end was cut by 2 bases, the J end by 2 bases, with 4 bases between. Germline V gives CDR1 DFQATT, CDR2 SNEGSKA (reference sequence). CDR3 in amino acids: CSARQTYEQYF. The DNA for the CDR3 is TGCAGTGCTAGACAAACCTACGAGCAGTACTTC.

There are many counts of this clonotype. This chain's CDR3 is CASRSDRGGENEQFF. The CDR3, as DNA: TGTGCCAGCAGATCCGACAGGGGTGGGGAGAATGAGCAGTTCTTC. The V call is TRBV12-3 or TRBV12-4, the J call TRBJ2-1, with 8 bases fitting TRBD1. Trimming cost V 6 bases and J 7 bases; bases outside gene matches: 11. This CDR3 comprises 15 residues.